The source of this TCR beta chain is a study of radiation and T cells in renal cell carcinoma. The time point here: baseline pretreatment blood. Treatment specified: 15 Gy SBRT to primary tumor, nephrectomy 4 weeks later. Libraries were prepared by immunoSEQ multiplex PCR; TCRdb keeps only in-frame clonotypes and omits some of them. The sample consists of some 110,000 clones, about four fifths of them appearing once. Worth noting for this clone: At one end, the junction sequence differs from germline, possibly due to a read error.

The TCR originated in a woman in her fifties or sixties with renal cell carcinoma. The source was blood, collected from a patient whose treatment included radiotherapy and nephrectomy.

The CDR3 DNA reads TGTGCCAGCAGCCAAACCCGCACCGGGGAGCTGCTTTTT. Protein: CASSQTRTGELLF. The genes are TRBV7-2 and TRBJ2-2, with a weak D call TRBD2 (5 bases). This CDR3 is built from 13 residues. Germline V CDR1 and CDR2: SGHTA, FQGNSA. The complete variable domain, with remaining parts taken from reference TRBV7-2 and TRBJ2-2, reads GAGVSQSPSNKVTEKGKDVELRCDPISGHTALYWYRQSLGQGLEFLIYFQGNSAPDKSGLPSDRFSAERTGGSVSTLTIQRTQQEDSAVYLCASSQTRTGELLFGEGSRLTVL.